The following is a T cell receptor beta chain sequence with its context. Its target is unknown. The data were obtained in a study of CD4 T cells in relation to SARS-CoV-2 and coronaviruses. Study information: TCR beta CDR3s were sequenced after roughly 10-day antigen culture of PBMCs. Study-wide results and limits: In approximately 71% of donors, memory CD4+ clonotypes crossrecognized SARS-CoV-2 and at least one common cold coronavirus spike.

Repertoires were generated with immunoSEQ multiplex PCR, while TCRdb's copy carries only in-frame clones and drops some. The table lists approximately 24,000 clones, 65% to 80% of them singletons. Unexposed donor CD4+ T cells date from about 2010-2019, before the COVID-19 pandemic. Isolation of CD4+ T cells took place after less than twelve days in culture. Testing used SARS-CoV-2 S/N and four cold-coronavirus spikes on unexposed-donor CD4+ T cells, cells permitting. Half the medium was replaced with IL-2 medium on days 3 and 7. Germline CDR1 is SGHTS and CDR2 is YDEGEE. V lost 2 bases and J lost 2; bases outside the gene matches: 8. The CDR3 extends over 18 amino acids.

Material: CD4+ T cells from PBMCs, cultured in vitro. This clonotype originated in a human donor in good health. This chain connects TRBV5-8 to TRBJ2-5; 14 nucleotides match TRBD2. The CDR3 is CASSFSGTSGRQQETQYF. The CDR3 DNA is TGTGCCAGCAGCTTCTCCGGGACTAGCGGGAGACAACAAGAGACCCAGTACTTC.